The 9 T cell receptor beta chains below were found in one sample sequenced in a study of CD8+ T cells in alopecia areata (dated by TCRdb to 2016 to 2019). Library method: the immunoSEQ multiplex PCR assay. RNA was extracted from all samples and reverse transcribed into cDNA, which served as template for TCR sequencing. Entries here come from immuneACCESS through TCRdb and include only in-frame sequences with V and J called. Some clones fail to appear in such tables; in the studies checked, an unresolved V gene covers under half of the shortfall, and the cause of the remainder is unknown. The sample data list hundreds of thousands of clones, and 50% to 60% of these were observed just once. More than 0.4% of the sample lies in the top ten. The label giving this sample's time point can be read as: baseline before oral tofacitinib. Specimen: CD4+ T cells sorted from blood, collected at week 0. Source of these receptors: a human donor with alopecia areata.

Worth noting for this clone: Different DNA sequences within this sample yield the same CDR3. This chain joins TRBV5-1 and TRBJ1-2; D call uncertain. The germline V gene encodes CDR1 SGHRS and CDR2 YFSETQ. The CDR3 loop spans 12 amino acids. Trimming left V 0 bases short and J 6 bases short, with 6 bases between. CDR3 region: CASSLAGDGYTF. In DNA, the CDR3 is TGCGCCAGCAGCTTGGCCGGGGATGGCTACACCTTC.

This clone was seen more than once but under ten times. This chain connects TRBV29-1 to TRBJ1-2; D is undetermined. There are 12 residues in the CDR3. Trimming removed 7 bases at V and 3 bases at J, with 12 bases between. Germline V gene data show CDR1 as SQVTM and CDR2 as ANQGSEA. The CDR3 nucleotides read TGCAGCGCCTCCGACGGGTACTATGGCTACACCTTC. Residues: CSASDGYYGYTF.

This clone appeared a few times. The J gene is TRBJ1-1, the V gene TRBV20-1; D gene ambiguous. V dropped 3 bases and J dropped 10 bases, with 12 bases sitting between them. Germline CDR1 and CDR2: DFQATT and SNEGSKA (reference sequence). The CDR3 has 11 amino acids. The CDR3 DNA reads TGCAGTGCTAGTGCTACCGTAGGAGCTTTCTTT. This encodes CSASATVGAFF.

This CDR3 reads CASSETGRWSYEQYF. In DNA form, the CDR3 reads TGTGCCAGCAGCGAAACAGGAAGATGGTCCTACGAGCAGTACTTC. This sequence joins TRBV5-6 and TRBJ2-7; perhaps TRBD1 as D (5 bases). This CDR3 is built from 15 residues. In germline, CDR1 is SGHDT, CDR2 YYEEEE. Trimming took off 4 bases at V and 1 base at J, with 15 bases between the two ends.

This clone has only a few counts. The chain recombines TRBV9 with TRBJ2-5; D ambiguous. The assigned J gene may be wrong: the sequence end matches TRBJ2-7 better. Germline V gene data show CDR1 as SGDLS and CDR2 as YYNGEE. The CDR3 has 16 residues. Here the CDR3 DNA reads TGTGCCAGCAGCGTAGACCCCCGATCCCCCTTCTACGAGCAGTACTTC. This encodes CASSVDPRSPFYEQYF.

The J gene is TRBJ1-5, the V gene TRBV30, with D unclear. CDR3 length equals 13 residues. Germline CDR1 GTSNPN, CDR2 SVGIG (reference sequence). V lost 4 bases and J 1 base, leaving 8 bases between the germline ends. The CDR3 spells CAWNTGSNQPQHF. The CDR3 bases are TGTGCCTGGAACACGGGGAGCAATCAGCCCCAGCATTTT.

This clone was counted between two and nine times. The chain carries TRBV7-2 and TRBJ2-1; TRBD2 is a possible D gene (5 bases). The CDR3 runs 14 residues. V was pared by 2 bases and J by 6 bases, with 11 bases between. CDR1 is SGHTA and CDR2 is FQGNSA in the germline V gene. This CDR3 reads CASSLRARGNEQFF. The CDR3 bases are TGTGCCAGCAGCTTAAGGGCCCGGGGCAATGAGCAGTTCTTC. Drawing the rest from reference TRBV7-2 and TRBJ2-1, the complete variable domain is GAGVSQSPSNKVTEKGKDVELRCDPISGHTALYWYRQSLGQGLEFLIYFQGNSAPDKSGLPSDRFSAERTGGSVSTLTIQRTQQEDSAVYLCASSLRARGNEQFFGPGTRLTVL.

This clone was counted only a few times. V gene TRBV7-6 combines with J gene TRBJ2-1; 8 bases map to TRBD2. Germline CDR1 reads SGHVS; CDR2 reads FNYEAQ. CDR3 length: 15 amino acids. After removal of 6 bases from V and 0 bases from J, the junction contained 4 bases not matched to a gene. The chain's CDR3 is CASSPSGSSYNEQFF. CDR3 bases: TGTGCCAGCAGTCCAAGCGGGAGCTCCTACAATGAGCAGTTCTTC.

The chain recombines TRBV10-3 with TRBJ1-1; D not certain. CDR1 ENHRY and CDR2 SYGVKD come from the germline V gene. The CDR3 totals 11 residues. Trimming removed 10 bases from V and 2 bases from J, with 8 bases in between. The CDR3 spells CATALNTEAFF. In DNA form, the CDR3 reads TGTGCCACTGCCCTCAACACTGAAGCTTTCTTT.